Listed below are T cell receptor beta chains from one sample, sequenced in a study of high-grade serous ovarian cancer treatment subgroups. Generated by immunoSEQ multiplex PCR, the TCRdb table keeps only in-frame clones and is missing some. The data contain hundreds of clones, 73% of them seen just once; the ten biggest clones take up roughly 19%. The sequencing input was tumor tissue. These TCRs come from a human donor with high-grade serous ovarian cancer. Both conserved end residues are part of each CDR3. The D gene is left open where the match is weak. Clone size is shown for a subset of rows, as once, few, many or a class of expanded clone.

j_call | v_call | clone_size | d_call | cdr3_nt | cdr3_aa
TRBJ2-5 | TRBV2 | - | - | TGTGCCAGCAGAGTGGAGGTATGGGAGACCCAGTACTTC | CASRVEVWETQYF
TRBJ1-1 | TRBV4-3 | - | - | TGCGCCAGCAGCCAAGATTATGGGACCGAGAACACTGAAGCTTTCTTT | CASSQDYGTENTEAFF
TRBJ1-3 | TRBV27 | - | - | TGTGCCAGCAGTTTAAGACAGGCTGGAAACACCATATATTTT | CASSLRQAGNTIYF
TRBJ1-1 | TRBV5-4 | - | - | TGTGCCATCCGTGGGGGGAAGAGCACTGAAGCTTTCTTT | CAIRGGKSTEAFF
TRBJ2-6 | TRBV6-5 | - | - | TGTGCCAGCAGTCCTAAAGGCTCTGGGGCCAACGTCCTGACTTTC | CASSPKGSGANVLTF
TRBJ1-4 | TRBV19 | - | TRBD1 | TGTGCCAGTAGTAGGGACAGGGACGAAAAACTGTTTTTT | CASSRDRDEKLFF
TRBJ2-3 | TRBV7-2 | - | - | TGTGCCAGCAGCCCCTCGGCGGGGGCTCCAGATACGCAGTATTTT | CASSPSAGAPDTQYF
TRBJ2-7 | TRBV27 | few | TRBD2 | TGTGCCAGCAGTTTACCCGGGGGGGACGAGCAGTACTTC | CASSLPGGDEQYF
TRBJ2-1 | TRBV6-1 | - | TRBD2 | TGTGCCAGCAGTGGACAGCGGGGGGGCTATGATGAGCAGTTCTTC | CASSGQRGGYDEQFF
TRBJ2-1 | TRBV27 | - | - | TGTGCCGTGGGTACAATCGGGTTACCAAGGAATGAGCAGTTCTTC | CAVGTIGLPRNEQFF
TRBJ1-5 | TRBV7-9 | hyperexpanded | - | TGTGCCAGCAGCTCGACAGGATCGGGCAATCAGCCCCAGCATTTT | CASSSTGSGNQPQHF
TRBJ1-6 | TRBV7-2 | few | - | TGTGCCAGCGGGGGGGATTTGTATAATTCACCCCTCCACTTT | CASGGDLYNSPLHF
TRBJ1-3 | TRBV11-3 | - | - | TGTGCCAGCAGTTTGACAGCCAGCTCTGGAAACACCATATATTTT | CASSLTASSGNTIYF
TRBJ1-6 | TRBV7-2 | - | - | TGTGCCAGCAGCTTAGAGGCAGGGTTAACTTCACCCCTCCACTTT | CASSLEAGLTSPLHF
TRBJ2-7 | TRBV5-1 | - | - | TGCGCCAGCAGCTGGGACGGACGGAATAACTACGAGCAGTACTTC | CASSWDGRNNYEQYF
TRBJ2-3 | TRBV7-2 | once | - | TGTGCCAGCAGCTTAGGGGCTAGCGATACAGATACGCAGTATTTT | CASSLGASDTDTQYF
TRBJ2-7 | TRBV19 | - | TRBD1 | TGTGCCAGTAGCAAGTTACCCGGACAGGGGGTCTACGAGCAGTACTTC | CASSKLPGQGVYEQYF
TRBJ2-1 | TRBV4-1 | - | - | TGCGCCAGCAGCCCGGGACTCACTATCTCCTACAATGAGCAGTTCTTC | CASSPGLTISYNEQFF
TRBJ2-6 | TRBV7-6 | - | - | TGTGCCAGCAGCTTAGTGAGGGGGTCTGGGGCCAACGTCCTGACTTTC | CASSLVRGSGANVLTF
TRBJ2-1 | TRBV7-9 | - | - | TGTGCCAGCAGCGCCCTCTCGGGCTCCTACAATGAGCAGTTCTTC | CASSALSGSYNEQFF
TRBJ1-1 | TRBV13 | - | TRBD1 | TGTGCCAGCAGCTTTAGGGAGGGACAGGGTGGCACTGAAGCTTTCTTT | CASSFREGQGGTEAFF
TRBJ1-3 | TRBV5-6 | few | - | TGTGCCAGCAGCCAGGGGAATGCTGGAAACACCATATATTTT | CASSQGNAGNTIYF
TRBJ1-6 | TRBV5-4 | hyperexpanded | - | TGTGCCAGCAGCTTGGTGGGGGAGAATTCACCCCTCCACTTT | CASSLVGENSPLHF
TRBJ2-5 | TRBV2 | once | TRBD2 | TGTGCCAGCAGTGAAGGGCTAGCGGGGGGCCAAGAGACCCAGTACTTC | CASSEGLAGGQETQYF
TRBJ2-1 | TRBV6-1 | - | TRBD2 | TGTGCCAGCAGTGAACAGCGGGGGGGCTATGATGAGCAGTTCTTC | CASSEQRGGYDEQFF
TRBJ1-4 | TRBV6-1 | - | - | TGTGCCAGCGGAACAGGGCCTGCAACTAATGAAAAACTGTTTTTT | CASGTGPATNEKLFF
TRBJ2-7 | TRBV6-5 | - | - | TGTGCCAGCAGTTATTCGACGACAGGCCGTTCCTACGAGCAGTACTTC | CASSYSTTGRSYEQYF
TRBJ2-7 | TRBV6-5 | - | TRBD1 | TGTGCCAGCAGTTACTCGACTTCCGGGACAGGGTACGAGCAGTACTTC | CASSYSTSGTGYEQYF
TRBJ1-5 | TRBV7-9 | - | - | TGTGCCAGCAGTCGTACAGAGGGGGGCGATCAGCCCCAGCATTTT | CASSRTEGGDQPQHF
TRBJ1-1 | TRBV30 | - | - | TGTGCCTGGAGTGTGGGGGGTTGGACTGAAGCTTTCTTT | CAWSVGGWTEAFF
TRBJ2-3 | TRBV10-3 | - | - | TGTGCCATCACTACCGGGACTCAAACAGATACGCAGTATTTT | CAITTGTQTDTQYF
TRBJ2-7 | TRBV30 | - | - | TGTGCCTGGAGTGTAGTGGGGGACCGCCCGTACTTC | CAWSVVGDRPYF
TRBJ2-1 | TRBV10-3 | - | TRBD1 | TGTGCCATCAACGACAGGGTAGAGGGGGAGCAGTTCTTC | CAINDRVEGEQFF
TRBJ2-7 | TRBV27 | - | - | TGTGCCAGCAGTTTTACATCGTCCTACGAGCAGTACTTC | CASSFTSSYEQYF
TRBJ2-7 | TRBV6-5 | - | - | TGTGCCAGCAGTTATTCGACGACAGGCCGTTCCTACGAGCAGTACTTC | CASSYSTTGRSYEQYF
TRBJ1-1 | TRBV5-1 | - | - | TGCGCCAGCAGCTTAGGAGACATGAACACTGAAGCTTTCTTT | CASSLGDMNTEAFF
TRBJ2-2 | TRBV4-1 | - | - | TGCGCCAGCAGCCAAGACCCCGGGGAGCTGTTTTTT | CASSQDPGELFF
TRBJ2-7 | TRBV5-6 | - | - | TGTGCCAGCAGTTTAACGGGGGTGAGGGAGCAGTACTTC | CASSLTGVREQYF
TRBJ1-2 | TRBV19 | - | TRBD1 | TGTGCCAGTAGATCGACAGGGACCCCCCGGGTATCCTATGGCTACACCTTC | CASRSTGTPRVSYGYTF
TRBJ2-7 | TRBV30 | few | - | TGTGCCTGGAATTACGGTGGAAGGGGCTACGAGCAGTACTTC | CAWNYGGRGYEQYF
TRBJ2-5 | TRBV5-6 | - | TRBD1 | TGTGCCAGCAGACAGGGGGGTCGAGTCCAAGAGACCCAGTACTTC | CASRQGGRVQETQYF
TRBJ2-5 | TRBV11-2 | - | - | TGTGCCAGCAGCTTAGGGCGTCGGACAGAGATGATGGAGACCCAGTACTTC | CASSLGRRTEMMETQYF
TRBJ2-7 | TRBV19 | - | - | TGTGCCAGTAGTATTGGACAGCTCTACGAGCAGTACTTC | CASSIGQLYEQYF
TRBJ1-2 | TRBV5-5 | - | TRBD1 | TGTGCCAGCAGACCCCCAGGGGGGTCTAACTATGGCTACACCTTC | CASRPPGGSNYGYTF
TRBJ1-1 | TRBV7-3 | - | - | TGTGCCAGCTCTTCGGAGATGAACACTGAAGCTTTCTTT | CASSSEMNTEAFF
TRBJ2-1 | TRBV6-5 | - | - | TGTGCCAGCAGTTGGCTTGGGGAAAAGGAGCAGTTCTTC | CASSWLGEKEQFF
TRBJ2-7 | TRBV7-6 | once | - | TGTGCCAGCAGCCTGGGAGACAGTGCCTACGAGCAGTACTTC | CASSLGDSAYEQYF
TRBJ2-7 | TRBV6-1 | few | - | TGTGCCAGCAATCAGGGTCCCTACGAGCAGTACTTC | CASNQGPYEQYF
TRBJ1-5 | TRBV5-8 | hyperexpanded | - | TGTGCCAGCAGCTACCGGGAAACTTATCAGCCCCAGCATTTT | CASSYRETYQPQHF
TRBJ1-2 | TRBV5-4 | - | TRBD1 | TGTGCCAGCAGCGACGGACAGGGAGGCAACTATGGCTACACCTTC | CASSDGQGGNYGYTF
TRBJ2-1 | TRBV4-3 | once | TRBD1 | TGCGCCAGCAGCCAAGATGGACAGGGGTACAATGAGCAGTTCTTC | CASSQDGQGYNEQFF
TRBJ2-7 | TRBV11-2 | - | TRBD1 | TGTGCCAGCAGCTCAAAGACAGGGGTGGGTTACGAGCAGTACTTC | CASSSKTGVGYEQYF
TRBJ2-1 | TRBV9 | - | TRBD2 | TGTGCCAGCAGCGCCAGACTAGCCAGCTCCTACAATGAGCAGTTCTTC | CASSARLASSYNEQFF
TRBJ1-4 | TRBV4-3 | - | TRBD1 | TGCGCCAGCAGCCAAGAAGCGGACAGGGGGAGTGAAAAACTGTTTTTT | CASSQEADRGSEKLFF